Listed here are 10 T cell receptor beta chains from one sample, sequenced in a study of PD-1 blockade in classical Hodgkin lymphoma. Sample time point: cycle 4 day 1 (C4D1), after less than 7 weeks of nivolumab. With no exception, relapse followed autologous stem cell transplantation in all patients, and brentuximab vedotin exposure varied. TCRdb's copy holds only in-frame clones and misses some; the assay was immunoSEQ multiplex PCR. This sample has about 6,900 clones; approximately 86% occur once, and the top ten carry roughly 45%. The sample was peripheral blood mononuclear cells (PBMCs), taken before the fourth cycle of nivolumab. The receptors come from a human donor with classical Hodgkin lymphoma.

V is TRBV18 and J is TRBJ2-3; D call uncertain. V was cut by 0 bases and J by 6 bases, with 10 bases left in between. Germline V gene data show CDR1 as KGHSH and CDR2 as LQKENI. This CDR3 contains 14 residues. The CDR3 is CASSPPVPPDTQYF. The CDR3 nucleotides read TGTGCCAGCTCACCACCGGTTCCCCCGGATACGCAGTATTTT.

The CDR3 protein is CASSDGVAGGLSDEQFF. Written as DNA, the CDR3 is TGTGCCAGCAGTGATGGGGTAGCGGGAGGCCTGTCGGATGAGCAGTTCTTC. V is TRBV6-1 and J is TRBJ2-1; TRBD2 matches at 10 bases. Trimming at V came to 3 bases and at J to 8 bases, leaving 13 bases not matched to a gene. Germline CDR1 MNHNS, CDR2 SASEGT. The CDR3 sequence is 17 residues long.

This clone rates as medium-sized (0.01 to 0.1%). Written as DNA, the CDR3 is TGTGCCAGCACCGCCACCGTCACCGGGGAGCTGTTTTTT. Amino acids: CASTATVTGELFF. The V call is TRBV11-2, the J call TRBJ2-2; no definite D call. The CDR3 has 13 residues. CDR1 and CDR2 from the germline V gene are SGHAT and FQNNGV. V shed 7 bases and J shed 4 bases, with 10 bases lying between them.

The rearrangement joins TRBV6-5 to TRBJ1-6, with D possibly matching TRBD1 (6 bases). This CDR3 spans 14 amino acids. Germline CDR1 and CDR2: MNHEY and SVGAGI. Trimming shortened V by 5 bases and J by 10 bases, and 15 bases separated the two germline ends. CDR3: CASSRTGTRSPLHF. The CDR3 nucleotides are TGTGCCAGCAGTCGTACAGGGACTAGGTCACCCCTCCACTTT.

The chain carries TRBV4-1 and TRBJ2-6, with no clear D. From germline, CDR1 is MGHRA and CDR2 YSYEKL. V was cut by 0 bases and J by 1 base, with 10 bases left in between. The CDR3 is 17 amino acids. The CDR3 here is CASSQDEVRSGANVLTF. The DNA for the CDR3 is TGCGCCAGCAGCCAAGATGAGGTACGTTCTGGGGCCAACGTCCTGACTTTC.

CDR3 nucleotides: TGTGCCAGTAGTATTCTCTCCTTTGGTTCACCCCTCCACTTT. Translating it yields CASSILSFGSPLHF. The chain employs TRBV19 and TRBJ1-6, with D unresolved. The CDR3 consists of 14 residues. Trimming stripped 3 bases from V and 9 bases from J, with 12 bases between. Germline CDR1 and CDR2: LNHDA and SQIVND (reference sequence).

This clone has just a few counts. CDR3 in DNA: TGTGCCAGCAGCTTAGAAGCCAGCTTAGAGACCCAGTACTTC. Translating it yields CASSLEASLETQYF. This chain links TRBV4-2 with TRBJ2-5; unclear D gene. CDR1 and CDR2 (germline): LGHNA, YNFKEQ. This CDR3 has 14 residues. V lost 5 bases and J lost 4, with 14 bases in between.

The chain links TRBV4-1 to TRBJ2-1; D call uncertain. The V end lost 6 bases, the J end lost 2 bases, and 8 bases lay between the germline ends. This CDR3 is built from 13 residues. Germline V CDR1 and CDR2: MGHRA, YSYEKL. Written as DNA, the CDR3 is TGCGCCAGCAGTCTCGGCGCCTACAATGAGCAGTTCTTC. Its translation is CASSLGAYNEQFF.

This clone has just one count. The chain combines TRBV5-6 with TRBJ1-2, with TRBD1 matching 10 bases. The CDR3 spans 15 residues. Germline CDR1 is SGHDT and CDR2 is YYEEEE. J lost 7 bases, V lost 4 bases, and 10 bases had no gene match. CDR3 sequence reads: CASSIGTGEFGGYTF. In DNA form, the CDR3 reads TGTGCCAGCAGCATCGGGACAGGGGAGTTTGGTGGCTACACCTTC. Based on the CDR3 plus reference TRBV5-6 and TRBJ1-2, the full variable domain is DAGVTQSPTHLIKTRGQQVTLRCSPKSGHDTVSWYQQALGQGPQFIFQYYEEEERQRGNFPDRFSGHQFPNYSSELNVNALLLGDSALYLCASSIGTGEFGGYTFGSGTRLTVV.

Here the CDR3 reads CASSGRTGEEAFF. CDR3 coding DNA: TGTGCCAGCAGCGGCCGGACAGGGGAAGAAGCTTTCTTT. The chain couples TRBV7-2 to TRBJ1-1, with 9 bases lining up with TRBD1. CDR3 size: 13 residues. Trimming at V came to 5 bases and at J to 8 bases, leaving 6 bases not matched to a gene. The germline CDR1 and CDR2 sequences are SGHTA and FQGNSA.